Following are 2 T cell receptor beta chains from one sample sequenced in a study of blood T cell repertoires in COVID-19 (dated by TCRdb to 2018 to 2021). To prepare the library, the immunoSEQ multiplex PCR assay was applied. TCRdb took this table from immuneACCESS and kept in-frame rearrangements with V and J called. Such tables lack part of the clones; where checked against another copy, unresolved V genes explain under half of the gap, and the rest is unexplained. The sample table shows about 200,000 clones, and around four fifths are seen once. Roughly 4.6% of the sample is taken by the ten largest. The sequencing sample was made of peripheral blood. These receptors were obtained from a woman in her 70s with active or convalescent COVID-19.

The V gene is TRBV2, the J gene TRBJ2-1; D possibly corresponds to TRBD2 (7 bases). CDR1 SNHLY and CDR2 FYNNEI come from the germline V gene. Between the trimmed V and J ends, which lost 6 bases and 4 bases, there was a span of 16 bases. The CDR3 contains 15 residues. CDR3 DNA sequence: TGTGCCAGCAGGAAGGGGGGGATGGGTTACAATGAGCAGTTCTTC. Residues: CASRKGGMGYNEQFF.

The chain has TRBV9 and TRBJ1-1; D call uncertain. CDR3 length: 15 amino acids. From germline, CDR1 is SGDLS and CDR2 YYNGEE. The V gene lost 0 bases and the J gene lost 4 bases, with 13 bases spanning the gap. The CDR3 reads CASSVVDTGATEAFF. The DNA of the CDR3 is TGTGCCAGCAGCGTAGTAGATACGGGAGCCACTGAAGCTTTCTTT.